These 19 T cell receptor beta chains were all obtained from the same sample, sequenced in a study of T cells in women clearing cervical HPV infection. Some clones are missing from TCRdb's copy, which holds only in-frame ones; the method was immunoSEQ multiplex PCR. Its table lists 25,000 to 35,000 clones. Sequencing was carried out using blood buffy coat. The origin of the receptors is a woman between 18 and 69 years old with a cervical HPV16 infection that either progressed to CIN3+ or cleared (not recorded which).

In the case of this clone: The read is 3 residues too short to cover the CDR3 end, so that end is filled in from the germline J gene. J is TRBJ2-5 and V is TRBV20-1; D gene ambiguous. Germline V gene lookup returns CDR1 DFQATT and CDR2 SNEGSKA (reference sequence). V gave up 0 bases and J gave up 3 bases, with 8 bases separating them. This CDR3 contains 13 residues. The CDR3 bases that were read are TGCAGTGCTAGAGATCTCGCAGAAGAGACC. It encodes CSARDLAEET. The entire CDR3 protein is CSARDLAEETQYF.

CDR3: CASSLQGRENDYTF. Incomplete CDR3 DNA: TGTGCCAGCAGCCTTCAGGGTAGAGAAAACGAC. V is TRBV7-9 and J is TRBJ1-2; D is perhaps TRBD1 (5 bases). The CDR3 is cut off 3 residues early in the read; its end comes from the germline J gene. The germline gives CDR1 SEHNR, CDR2 FQNEAQ (reference sequence). The CDR3 extends over 14 amino acids.

As for this clone: The read terminates 3 residues before the CDR3 end, so the remaining end is supplied by the germline J gene. The chain combines TRBV7-2 with TRBJ2-3; D is undetermined. Trimming took off 5 bases at V and 6 bases at J, with 6 bases between the two ends. From germline, CDR1 is SGHTA and CDR2 FQGNSA. This CDR3 has 11 residues. CDR3 amino acids: CASSEGDTQYF. The part of the CDR3 DNA that was read is TGTGCCAGCAGCGAAGGCGATACG. Based on the CDR3 plus reference TRBV7-2 and TRBJ2-3, the full variable domain is GAGVSQSPSNKVTEKGKDVELRCDPISGHTALYWYRQSLGQGLEFLIYFQGNSAPDKSGLPSDRFSAERTGGSVSTLTIQRTQQEDSAVYLCASSEGDTQYFGPGTRLTVL.

Comments on this clone: The sequence runs out 3 residues before the end of the CDR3; the remainder is reconstructed from the germline J gene. V and J are TRBV20-1 and TRBJ2-7, with TRBD1 matching 8 bases. This CDR3 contains 13 residues. CDR1 and CDR2 from the germline V gene are DFQATT and SNEGSKA (reference sequence). The V and J ends lost 8 bases and 2 bases, in that order; junction bases with no gene match: 8. This CDR3 is CSTLRQGTYEQYF. CDR3 DNA, as far as it was read: TGCAGTACTCTCCGACAGGGGACCTACGAG.

As for this clone: The CDR3 extends 3 residues past the end of the read, so its final part is completed from the germline J gene. The V and J genes are TRBV11-1 and TRBJ2-1; D not certain. CDR3 length equals 13 residues. Trimming took 3 bases from V and 6 from J, leaving 9 bases between them. CDR1 and CDR2 from the germline V gene are SGHAT and FQDESV (reference sequence). CDR3 residues: CASSFVVGNEQFF. The part of the CDR3 DNA that was read is TGTGCCAGCAGCTTCGTGGTCGGCAATGAG.

Turning to this clone: The read is 3 residues too short to cover the CDR3 end, so that end is filled in from the germline J gene. This sequence joins TRBV2 and TRBJ2-7; 7 bases align to TRBD1. The CDR3 loop spans 14 amino acids. CDR1 is SNHLY and CDR2 is FYNNEI in the germline V gene. V lost 7 bases to trimming and J lost 3 bases; unmatched junction nucleotides: 9. CDR3 DNA, as far as it was read: TGTGCCAGCACGGCCGGGACAGTGAACTACGAG. This sequence encodes CASTAGTVNYE. The complete CDR3 sequence is CASTAGTVNYEQYF.

As regards this clone: Read coverage stops 3 residues before the CDR3 terminus; the germline J gene supplies the remainder. This chain uses TRBV20-1 with TRBJ1-2; D possibly corresponds to TRBD1 (6 bases). Germline assignment: CDR1 DFQATT and CDR2 SNEGSKA (reference sequence). The CDR3 extends over 12 amino acids. The CDR3 protein is CSADVGTKPYTF. CDR3 DNA, as far as it was read: TGCAGTGCGGACGTCGGGACAAAGCCT.

Details on this clone: The observed sequence ends 3 residues before the CDR3 terminus, with the missing tail filled in from the germline J gene. The chain uses TRBV5-1 and TRBJ2-3, with a tentative D call TRBD2 (5 bases). Germline loops: CDR1 SGHRS, CDR2 YFSETQ. CDR3 length: 15 residues. V lost 0 bases to trimming and J lost 0 bases, with 8 bases between them. The CDR3 DNA, read in part, is TGCGCCAGCAGCTTGGACGCGGGTAGCACAGATACG. Its protein product is CASSLDAGSTDT. The whole CDR3 sequence is CASSLDAGSTDTQYF.

As regards this clone: With the read ending 3 residues before the CDR3 end, the germline J gene is used to fill in that end. V is TRBV12-3 or TRBV12-4 and J is TRBJ2-3, with a possible D match to TRBD1 (6 bases). Between the trimmed V and J ends, which lost 6 bases and 1 base, there was a span of 14 bases. CDR3 length: 15 residues. This CDR3 reads CASSPTAGGTDTQYF. The CDR3 DNA, read in part, is TGTGCCAGCAGCCCGACAGCAGGGGGCACAGATACG.

The chain's CDR3 is CASSISRGGADTQYF. The CDR3 bases that were read are TGTGCCAGCAGTATATCTAGGGGCGGGGCAGATACG. This chain uses TRBV6-2 or TRBV6-3 with TRBJ2-3; tentatively, D is TRBD2 (6 bases). The read halts 3 residues ahead of the CDR3 end, with the missing end drawn from the germline J gene. The V end lost 5 bases, the J end lost 4 bases, and 16 bases lay between the germline ends. The CDR3 length is 15 residues. Germline V gene lookup returns CDR1 MNHEY and CDR2 SVGEGT.

Of note for this clone: The read terminates 3 residues before the CDR3 end, so the remaining end is supplied by the germline J gene. The chain has TRBV5-1 and TRBJ1-2; no reliable D call. The CDR3 contains 16 residues. Germline loops: CDR1 SGHRS, CDR2 YFSETQ. V was pared by 0 bases and J by 5 bases, with 17 bases between. CDR3 region: CASSLGVRRQTYGYTF. Partial CDR3 DNA: TGCGCCAGCAGCTTGGGTGTAAGGAGACAAACTTATGGC.

As concerns this clone: The read halts 3 residues ahead of the CDR3 end, with the missing end drawn from the germline J gene. The chain is built from TRBV19 and TRBJ1-2, with TRBD1 identical over 8 bases. The CDR3 sequence is 15 residues long. The V gene end was trimmed by 5 bases and the J gene end by 3 bases; junction bases not matched to a gene: 8. Germline V gene lookup returns CDR1 LNHDA and CDR2 SQIVND (reference sequence). CDR3 in amino acids: CASSPRQGWDYGYTF. The part of the CDR3 DNA that was read is TGTGCCAGTAGTCCCCGACAGGGGTGGGACTATGGC.

Worth noting for this clone: The read falls 3 residues short of the CDR3 end, and the missing part is taken from the germline J gene. This sequence joins TRBV11-3 and TRBJ2-1; 10 bases align to TRBD2. CDR1 and CDR2 from the germline V gene are SGHNT and YENEEA. The CDR3 length is 15 residues. The trim removed 5 bases at V and 6 bases at J, leaving 7 bases unmatched. The CDR3 sequence is CASSGTSGVINEQFF. The part of the CDR3 DNA that was read is TGTGCCAGCAGCGGAACTAGCGGGGTTATCAATGAG.

As to this clone: The CDR3 end is not reached by the read, which stops 3 residues before it; the germline J gene fills it in. The V and J genes are TRBV4-1 and TRBJ1-4; a possible D gene is TRBD1 (6 bases). V was shortened by 1 base and J by 9 bases, with 15 bases between the two germline ends. Looked up from germline, CDR1 is MGHRA and CDR2 is YSYEKL. The CDR3 totals 15 residues. CDR3 region: CASSQVVQGRKKLFF. The covered CDR3 bases are TGCGCCAGCAGCCAAGTTGTTCAGGGGAGGAAAAAA.

CDR3 bases read: TGTGCCAGTAGTAGTGGGACAGGAGACTACGAG. It translates to CASSSGTGDYE. The CDR3 reads in full as CASSSGTGDYEQYF. This sequence joins TRBV19 and TRBJ2-7; TRBD1 agrees at 8 bases. The CDR3 goes on 3 residues after the read ends, and that part is filled in from the germline J gene. The length of the CDR3 is 14 residues. Unmatched junction bases numbered 5, after V lost 4 bases and J lost 3 bases. Per germline, CDR1 LNHDA and CDR2 SQIVND (reference sequence).

Worth noting for this clone: The CDR3 goes on 3 residues after the read ends, and that part is filled in from the germline J gene. The V call is TRBV29-1, the J call TRBJ2-3; TRBD1 aligns across 10 bases. V trimming: 8 bases; J trimming: 4 bases; junction bases outside the gene matches: 12. CDR1 and CDR2 from the germline V gene are SQVTM and ANQGSEA. The CDR3 loop spans 15 amino acids. CDR3 sequence: CSIYQDRGAPDTQYF. The covered CDR3 bases are TGCAGCATTTACCAGGACAGGGGGGCTCCAGATACG.

Turning to this clone: The read halts 3 residues ahead of the CDR3 end, with the missing end drawn from the germline J gene. The chain couples TRBV6-2 or TRBV6-3 to TRBJ1-3; 7 bases are a match to TRBD1. Germline CDR1 is MNHEY and CDR2 is SVGEGT. The J segment lost 0 bases and the V segment lost 6 bases, leaving 5 bases of the junction unmatched. The CDR3 extends over 15 amino acids. The covered CDR3 bases are TGTGCCAGCAGAACGGGACAGTACTCTGGAAACACC. This translates into CASRTGQYSGNT. The complete CDR3 sequence is CASRTGQYSGNTIYF.

To note about this clone: The read ends 3 residues before the CDR3 terminus; that terminus is restored from the germline J gene. The chain couples TRBV7-6 to TRBJ2-3; the D gene is possibly TRBD1 (5 bases). Per the germline V gene, CDR1 is SGHVS and CDR2 is FNYEAQ. This CDR3 comprises 17 residues. Trimming removed 1 base from V and 2 bases from J, with 16 bases in between. CDR3 region: CASSLGAGSTITDTQYF. The DNA read from the CDR3 is TGTGCCAGCAGCTTAGGGGCAGGGTCTACGATCACAGATACG.

On this clone: The CDR3 end falls 3 residues outside the read, so it is completed with the germline J gene. This chain connects TRBV5-1 to TRBJ2-7, with TRBD2 matching 7 bases. The V segment lost 3 bases and the J segment 4 bases; nucleotides outside the gene matches: 16. There are 17 residues in the CDR3. Germline V lookup: CDR1 SGHRS, CDR2 YFSETQ. The DNA read from the CDR3 is TGCGCCAGCAGCTCCCCCCGCCTCAGCGGGGAGGAATACGAG. Protein: CASSSPRLSGEEYE. The entire CDR3 sequence reads CASSSPRLSGEEYEQYF.